This TCR beta chain originates from a study of radiotherapy plus CTLA-4 blockade in lung cancer. At the level of the study: Objective responses were documented in over 15% of patients, with disease control in roughly 31%. Study-wide results and limits: Best predicting response, reportedly, were early blood T cell clone dynamics, with interferon-beta. Blood saw expansion of tumor-derived TCR clones after radiotherapy plus ipilimumab.

Patients had chemo-refractory metastatic non-small-cell lung cancer and received focal radiation plus CTLA-4 blockade that used ipilimumab. Assay: immunoSEQ multiplex PCR; the TCRdb copy retains only in-frame clones and omits some. Here the sample spans about 49,000 clones, about 85% being singletons. About this clone itself: The antigen is undetermined.

The length of the CDR3 is 13 residues. After removal of 5 bases from V and 6 bases from J, the junction contained 7 bases not matched to a gene. Germline CDR1 is MNHEY and CDR2 is SVGAGI. The rearrangement joins TRBV6-5 to TRBJ2-7, with 7 bases aligning to TRBD2. The sample in question was peripheral blood, obtained from a patient treated with radiotherapy plus ipilimumab. The clonotype comes from a human donor with non-small cell lung cancer whose response to radiotherapy plus ipilimumab could not be evaluated. Written as DNA, the CDR3 is TGTGCCAGCAGTCAAGGACTAGTGGGCGAGCAGTACTTC. Its translation: CASSQGLVGEQYF.